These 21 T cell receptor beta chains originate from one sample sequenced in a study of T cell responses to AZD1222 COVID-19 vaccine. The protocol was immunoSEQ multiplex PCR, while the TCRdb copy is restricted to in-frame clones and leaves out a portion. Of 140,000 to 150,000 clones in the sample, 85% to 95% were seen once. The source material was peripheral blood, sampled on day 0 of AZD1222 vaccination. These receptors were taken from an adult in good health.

The CDR3 DNA is TGTGCCAGCAGATTGGGGGGTCAGCCCCAGCATTTT. It codes for CASRLGGQPQHF. The chain links TRBV28 to TRBJ1-5; perhaps TRBD1 as D (5 bases). This CDR3 comprises 12 residues. Trimming cost V 6 bases and J 6 bases, with 9 bases left between them. CDR1 is MDHEN and CDR2 is SYDVKM in the germline V gene. Complete variable domain (other parts from reference TRBV28 and TRBJ1-5): DVKVTQSSRYLVKRTGEKVFLECVQDMDHENMFWYRQDPGLGLRLIYFSYDVKMKEKGDIPEGYSVSREKKERFSLILESASTNQTSMYLCASRLGGQPQHFGDGTRLSIL.

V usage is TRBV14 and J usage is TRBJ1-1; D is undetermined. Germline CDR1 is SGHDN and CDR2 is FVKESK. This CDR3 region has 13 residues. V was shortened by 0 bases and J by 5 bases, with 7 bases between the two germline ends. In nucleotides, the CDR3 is TGTGCCAGCAGCCAAGAAAGAGGAACTGAAGCTTTCTTT. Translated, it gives CASSQERGTEAFF.

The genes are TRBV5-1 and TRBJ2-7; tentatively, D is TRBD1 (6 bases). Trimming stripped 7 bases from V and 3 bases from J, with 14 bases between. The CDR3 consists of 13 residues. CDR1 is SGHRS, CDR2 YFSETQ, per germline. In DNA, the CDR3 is TGCGCCAGCCACACGGGACAAGGCTACGAGCAGTACTTC. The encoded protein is CASHTGQGYEQYF.

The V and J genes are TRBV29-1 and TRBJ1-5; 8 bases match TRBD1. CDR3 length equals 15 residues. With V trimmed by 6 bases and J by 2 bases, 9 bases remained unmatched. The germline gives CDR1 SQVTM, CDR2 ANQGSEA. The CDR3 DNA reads TGCAGCGTGACGGGACAGGTGGGTGGCAATCAGCCCCAGCATTTT. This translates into CSVTGQVGGNQPQHF. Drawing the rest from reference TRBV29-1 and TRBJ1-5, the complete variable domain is SAVISQKPSRDICQRGTSLTIQCQVDSQVTMMFWYRQQPGQSLTLIATANQGSEATYESGFVIDKFPISRPNLTFSTLTVSNMSPEDSSIYLCSVTGQVGGNQPQHFGDGTRLSIL.

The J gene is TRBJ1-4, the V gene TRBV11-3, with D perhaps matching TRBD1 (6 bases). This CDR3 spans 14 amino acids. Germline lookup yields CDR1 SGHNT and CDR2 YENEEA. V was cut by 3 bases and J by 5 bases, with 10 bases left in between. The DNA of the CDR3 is TGTGCCAGCAGCTTTGCAGGGGCCAATGAAAAACTGTTTTTT. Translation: CASSFAGANEKLFF.

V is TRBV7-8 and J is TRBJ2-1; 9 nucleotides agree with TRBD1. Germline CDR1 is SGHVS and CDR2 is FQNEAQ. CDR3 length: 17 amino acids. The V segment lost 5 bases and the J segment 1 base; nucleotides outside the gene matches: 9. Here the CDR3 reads CASSPMQGQGSYNEQFF. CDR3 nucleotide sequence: TGTGCCAGCAGCCCAATGCAGGGACAGGGATCCTACAATGAGCAGTTCTTC.

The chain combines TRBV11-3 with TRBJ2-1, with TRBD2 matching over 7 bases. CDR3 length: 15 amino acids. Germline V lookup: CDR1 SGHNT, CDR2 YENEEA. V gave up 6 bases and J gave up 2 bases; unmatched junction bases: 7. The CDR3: CASRFGGGTYNEQFF. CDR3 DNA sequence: TGTGCCAGCAGGTTTGGGGGGGGGACCTACAATGAGCAGTTCTTC.

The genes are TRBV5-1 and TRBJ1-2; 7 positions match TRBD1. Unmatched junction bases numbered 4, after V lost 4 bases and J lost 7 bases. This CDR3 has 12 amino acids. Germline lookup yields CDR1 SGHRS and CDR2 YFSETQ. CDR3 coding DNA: TGCGCCAGCAGCAGTAACAGGGGTGGCTACACCTTC. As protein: CASSSNRGGYTF.

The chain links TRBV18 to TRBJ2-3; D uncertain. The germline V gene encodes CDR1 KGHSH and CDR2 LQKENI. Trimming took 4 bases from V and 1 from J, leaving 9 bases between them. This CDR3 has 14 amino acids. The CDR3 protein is CASSLGTRTDTQYF. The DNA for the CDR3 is TGTGCCAGCTCACTTGGCACCCGCACAGATACGCAGTATTTT.

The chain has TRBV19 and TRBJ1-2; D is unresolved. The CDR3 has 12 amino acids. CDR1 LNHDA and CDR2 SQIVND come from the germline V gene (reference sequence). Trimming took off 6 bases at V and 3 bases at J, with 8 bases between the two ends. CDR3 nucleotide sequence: TGTGCCAGTAGCTGGAGGGACTATGGCTACACCTTC. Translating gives CASSWRDYGYTF.

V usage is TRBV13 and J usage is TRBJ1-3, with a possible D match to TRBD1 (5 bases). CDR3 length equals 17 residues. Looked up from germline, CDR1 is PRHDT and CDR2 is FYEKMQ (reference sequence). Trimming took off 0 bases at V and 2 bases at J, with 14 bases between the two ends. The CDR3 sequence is CASSLGLMGEPGNTIYF. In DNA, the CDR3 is TGTGCCAGCAGCTTAGGCCTTATGGGGGAACCTGGAAACACCATATATTTT.

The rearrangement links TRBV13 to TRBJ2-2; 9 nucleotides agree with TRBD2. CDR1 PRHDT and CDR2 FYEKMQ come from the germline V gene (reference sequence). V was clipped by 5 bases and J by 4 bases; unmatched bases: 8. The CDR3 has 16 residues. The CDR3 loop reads CASSGGRVDSTGELFF. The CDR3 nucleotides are TGTGCCAGCAGCGGCGGGAGGGTTGATAGCACCGGGGAGCTGTTTTTT.

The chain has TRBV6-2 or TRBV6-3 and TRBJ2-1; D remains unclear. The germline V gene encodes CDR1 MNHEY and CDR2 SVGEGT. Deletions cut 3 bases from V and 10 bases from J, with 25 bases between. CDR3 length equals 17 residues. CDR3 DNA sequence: TGTGCCAGCAGTTATGGGGATGAAGGAAACGGATTCTGGGAGCAGTTCTTC. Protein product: CASSYGDEGNGFWEQFF.

CDR3 DNA: TGTGCCAGCAGTGTACAGGTCACAGATACGCAGTATTTT. Translation: CASSVQVTDTQYF. The chain carries TRBV6-4 and TRBJ2-3; D is possibly TRBD1 (5 bases). The V end was cut by 4 bases, the J end by 2 bases, with 7 bases between. This CDR3 comprises 13 residues. Germline V lookup: CDR1 MRHNA, CDR2 SNTAGT.

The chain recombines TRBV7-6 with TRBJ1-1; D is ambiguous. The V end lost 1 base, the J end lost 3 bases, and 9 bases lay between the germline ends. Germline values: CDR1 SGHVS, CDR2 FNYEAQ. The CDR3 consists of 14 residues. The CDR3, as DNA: TGTGCCAGCAGCTTAGTGCAGTCTCACACTGAAGCTTTCTTT. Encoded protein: CASSLVQSHTEAFF.

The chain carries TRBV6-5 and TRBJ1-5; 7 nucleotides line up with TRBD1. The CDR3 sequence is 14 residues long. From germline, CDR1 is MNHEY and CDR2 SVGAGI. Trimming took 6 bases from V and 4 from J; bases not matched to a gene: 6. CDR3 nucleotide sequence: TGTGCCAGCAGCCCCGGGACAGAGAATCAGCCCCAGCATTTT. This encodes CASSPGTENQPQHF.

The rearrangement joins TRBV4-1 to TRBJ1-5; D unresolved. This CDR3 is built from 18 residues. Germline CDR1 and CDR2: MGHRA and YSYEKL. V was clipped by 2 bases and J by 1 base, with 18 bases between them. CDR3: CASSQTIGPRRSNQPQHF. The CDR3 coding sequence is TGCGCCAGCAGCCAAACTATCGGGCCCCGGCGGAGCAATCAGCCCCAGCATTTT.

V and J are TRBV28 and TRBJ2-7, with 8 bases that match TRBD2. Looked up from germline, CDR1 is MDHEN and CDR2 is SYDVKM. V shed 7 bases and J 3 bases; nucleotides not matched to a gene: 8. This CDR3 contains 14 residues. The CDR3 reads CASTTGRGFYEQYF. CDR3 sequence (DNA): TGTGCCAGCACTACCGGGAGGGGCTTCTACGAGCAGTACTTC.

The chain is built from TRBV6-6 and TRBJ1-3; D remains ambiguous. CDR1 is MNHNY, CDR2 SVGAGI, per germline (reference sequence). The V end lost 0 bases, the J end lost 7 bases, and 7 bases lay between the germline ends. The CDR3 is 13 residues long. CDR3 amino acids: CASSYSSWNTIYF. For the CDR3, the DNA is TGTGCCAGCAGTTACTCGAGTTGGAACACCATATATTTT.

CDR3 sequence: CASSLDGAGELFF. DNA for the CDR3: TGTGCCAGCAGCTTAGATGGGGCAGGGGAGCTGTTTTTT. The chain couples TRBV11-3 to TRBJ2-2; possible D gene TRBD1, 5 bases. This CDR3 spans 13 amino acids. V lost 0 bases, J lost 8 bases, and 7 bases lay in between. Germline-derived CDR1 and CDR2 are SGHNT and YENEEA.

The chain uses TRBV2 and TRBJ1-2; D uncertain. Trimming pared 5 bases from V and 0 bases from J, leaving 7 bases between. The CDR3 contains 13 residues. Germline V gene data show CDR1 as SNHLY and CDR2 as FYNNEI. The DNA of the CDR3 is TGTGCCAGCAGTAATCAAGCTAACTATGGCTACACCTTC. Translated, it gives CASSNQANYGYTF.